The 27 T cell receptor beta chains below all came from one sample that was sequenced in a study of blood T cell repertoires in COVID-19 (TCRdb year 2020). Receptors were amplified or captured by the immunoSEQ multiplex PCR assay. TCRdb holds this immuneACCESS table with in-frame rearrangements only. Some clones are missing; in checked studies, unresolved V genes explain under half, and the rest has no known cause. The sample includes approximately 59,000 clones, with 75% to 85% observed a single time. More than 30% of the sample lies in the top ten. Material: peripheral blood. The source is a man between 60 and 70 years old with COVID-19, enrolled during active disease.

This clone showed up just once. V and J are TRBV13 and TRBJ2-7; maybe TRBD2 (7 bases). The germline V gene encodes CDR1 PRHDT and CDR2 FYEKMQ (reference sequence). Trimming took off 1 base at V and 7 bases at J, with 14 bases between the two ends. There are 14 residues in the CDR3. For the CDR3, the DNA is TGTGCCAGCAGCTTAGTAGGGGGGGGGACGGAGCAGTACTTC. It is translated as CASSLVGGGTEQYF.

This chain links TRBV9 with TRBJ2-7; 9 bases map to TRBD2. Germline V gives CDR1 SGDLS, CDR2 YYNGEE. Trimming took 3 bases from V and 6 from J; bases not matched to a gene: 10. This CDR3 contains 15 residues. The DNA of the CDR3 is TGTGCCAGCAGCGCGTACCCGGGACTAGCTAGCGAGCAGTACTTC. This codes for CASSAYPGLASEQYF.

The J gene is TRBJ2-1, the V gene TRBV14; no firm D call. V lost 1 base to trimming and J lost 5 bases, with 9 bases between them. The V gene's germline CDR1 is SGHDN and CDR2 FVKESK. The CDR3 is made up of 14 amino acids. CDR3 loop: CASSQGWQNNEQFF. The CDR3 nucleotides are TGTGCCAGCAGCCAAGGGTGGCAGAACAATGAGCAGTTCTTC.

The V call is TRBV5-1, the J call TRBJ2-1, with 13 bases matching TRBD2. The CDR3 is made up of 16 amino acids. V lost 8 bases, J lost 0 bases, and 5 bases stayed unmatched. Per the germline V gene, CDR1 is SGHRS and CDR2 is YFSETQ. CDR3 sequence (DNA): TGCGCCAGTCGACTAGCGGGGGGAAGCTCCTACAATGAGCAGTTCTTC. Its protein is CASRLAGGSSYNEQFF.

The sample holds a few counts of this clone. CDR3 sequence (DNA): TGCGCCAGCAGCCAACCCCCTAGCGGGGACACAGATACGCAGTATTTT. Encoded protein: CASSQPPSGDTDTQYF. The J gene is TRBJ2-3, the V gene TRBV4-1; 9 bases match TRBD2. Trimming cost V 2 bases and J 2 bases; bases outside gene matches: 5. Germline CDR1 and CDR2: MGHRA and YSYEKL. This CDR3 spans 16 amino acids.

The chain combines TRBV3-1 (or the pseudogene TRBV3-2) with TRBJ2-3, with a weak D call TRBD2 (6 bases). V lost 4 bases and J lost 6, with 17 bases in between. The CDR3 has 15 amino acids. Germline CDR1 LGHDT, CDR2 YNNKEL (reference sequence). In nucleotides, the CDR3 is TGTGCCAGCAGCCGCCGGCCCGGCGGGGAGGATACGCAGTATTTT. Amino acid sequence: CASSRRPGGEDTQYF.

The rearrangement joins TRBV30 to TRBJ2-2, with a weak D call TRBD1 (7 bases). CDR3 length equals 13 residues. Trimming removed 4 bases at V and 5 bases at J, with 11 bases between. Germline lookup yields CDR1 GTSNPN and CDR2 SVGIG (reference sequence). The CDR3 is CAWKQGRTGELFF. In DNA form, the CDR3 reads TGTGCCTGGAAACAGGGGAGGACCGGGGAGCTGTTTTTT.

This clone was seen a single time. The chain is built from TRBV15 and TRBJ2-1, with D possibly being TRBD2 (7 bases). Germline assignment: CDR1 LNHNV and CDR2 YYDKDF (reference sequence). The CDR3 is 16 amino acids. V lost 5 bases and J 0 bases, leaving 14 bases between the germline ends. DNA for the CDR3: TGTGCCACCAGCGGGGGGGCGGGGAGCTCCTACAATGAGCAGTTCTTC. Its protein is CATSGGAGSSYNEQFF.

The rearrangement uses TRBV4-1 and TRBJ2-3; 9 bases match TRBD1. The CDR3 totals 15 residues. CDR1 is MGHRA and CDR2 is YSYEKL in the germline V gene. Losses at the gene ends were 4 bases for V and 4 bases for J; bases not matched to a gene: 6. The CDR3 spells CASSRDRGVSDTQYF. The CDR3 nucleotides read TGCGCCAGCAGCCGCGACAGGGGGGTGTCAGATACGCAGTATTTT.

This clone was observed once. This rearrangement joins TRBV2 to TRBJ1-6, with D possibly TRBD1 on 6 matching bases. The V and J ends lost 8 bases and 9 bases respectively, with 17 bases between them. Germline V gives CDR1 SNHLY, CDR2 FYNNEI. The CDR3 contains 14 residues. CDR3 sequence: CASARGWAASPLHF. CDR3 nucleotide sequence: TGTGCCAGCGCCAGGGGCTGGGCGGCTTCACCCCTCCACTTT. Full variable domain (missing parts from reference TRBV2 and TRBJ1-6): EPEVTQTPSHQVTQMGQEVILRCVPISNHLYFYWYRQILGQKVEFLVSFYNNEISEKSEIFDDQFSVERPDGSNFTLKIRSTKLEDSAMYFCASARGWAASPLHFGNGTRLTVT.

The rearrangement uses TRBV7-2 and TRBJ1-1, with TRBD1 matching over 8 bases. The CDR3 has 14 amino acids. Germline CDR1 SGHTA, CDR2 FQGNSA. V trimming: 1 base; J trimming: 5 bases; junction bases outside the gene matches: 3. Here the CDR3 DNA reads TGTGCCAGCAGCTTAGGTCAGGGGGCGACTGAAGCTTTCTTT. Its protein product is CASSLGQGATEAFF.

The gene calls are TRBV7-3 and TRBJ2-1, with D possibly matching TRBD1 (6 bases). Per the germline V gene, CDR1 is SGHTA and CDR2 is FQGTGA. Trimming removed 0 bases from V and 1 base from J, with 7 bases in between. The CDR3 loop spans 15 amino acids. CDR3 region: CASSLTGGSYNEQFF. In DNA, the CDR3 is TGTGCCAGCAGCTTAACAGGGGGATCCTACAATGAGCAGTTCTTC.

The rearrangement joins TRBV4-3 to TRBJ1-4; TRBD1 agrees at 10 bases. Germline V CDR1 and CDR2: LGHNA, YSLEER. The CDR3 length is 15 residues. V shed 1 base, J shed 8 bases, and the junction held 4 bases outside the gene matches. CDR3 residues: CASSQGTGGVEKLFF. Here the CDR3 DNA reads TGCGCCAGCAGCCAAGGGACAGGGGGAGTGGAAAAACTGTTTTTT.

This chain joins TRBV5-1 and TRBJ2-7; D is unresolved. The CDR3 totals 13 residues. The ends were cut back, 8 bases at V and 12 bases at J, with 24 bases in the middle. CDR1 is SGHRS, CDR2 YFSETQ, per germline. CDR3 in amino acids: CASTLEGSAALYF. The CDR3 DNA reads TGCGCCAGTACCCTGGAAGGATCCGCGGCGCTGTACTTC.

The CDR3 sequence: CASTGGDTEAFF. CDR3 in DNA: TGTGCCAGCACCGGAGGGGACACTGAAGCTTTCTTT. The J gene is TRBJ1-1, the V gene TRBV7-9, with TRBD1 as a possible D gene (5 bases). The CDR3 has 12 residues. V lost 7 bases and J 3 bases, leaving 9 bases between the germline ends. The germline V gene encodes CDR1 SEHNR and CDR2 FQNEAQ (reference sequence). The full variable domain, its missing parts supplied by reference TRBV7-9 and TRBJ1-1, is DTGVSQNPRHKITKRGQNVTFRCDPISEHNRLYWYRQTLGQGPEFLTYFQNEAQLEKSRLLSDRFSAERPKGSFSTLEIQRTEQGDSAMYLCASTGGDTEAFFGQGTRLTVV.

The V call is TRBV9, the J call TRBJ2-4; 8 bases line up with TRBD1. V shed 6 bases, J shed 3 bases, and the junction held 20 bases outside the gene matches. CDR3 length: 19 residues. Germline CDR1 and CDR2: SGDLS and YYNGEE. Here the CDR3 reads CASTESLGQGKRDKNIQYF. CDR3 in DNA: TGTGCCAGCACGGAGTCGTTAGGACAGGGTAAGAGGGACAAAAACATTCAGTACTTC.

The chain is built from TRBV5-4 and TRBJ1-1; TRBD1 matches at 7 bases. Germline V lookup: CDR1 SGHNT, CDR2 YYREEE (reference sequence). The CDR3 has 15 residues. The junction had 9 bases not matched to a gene; V was cut back by 1 base and J by 6 bases. CDR3 DNA: TGTGCCAGCAGCTTGATGACAGGGAGGATAGCTGAAGCTTTCTTT. As protein: CASSLMTGRIAEAFF.

This clone was detected many times. The chain joins TRBV21-1 to TRBJ1-5; the DNA was not compared with TRBD1, the D call given in the table. TRBV21-1 is classified as a pseudogene. The CDR3 contains 16 residues. This CDR3 reads CASSKGDRVYHQPQHF. The CDR3 DNA is TGTGCCAGCAGCAAAGGGGACAGGGTTTATCATCAGCCCCAGCATTTT.

The chain links TRBV5-6 to TRBJ2-1; 8 bases are a match to TRBD2. This CDR3 contains 17 residues. The V segment lost 2 bases and the J segment 5 bases; nucleotides outside the gene matches: 12. Germline lookup yields CDR1 SGHDT and CDR2 YYEEEE. The CDR3 loop reads CASSFFIRAGEDNEQFF. In DNA, the CDR3 is TGTGCCAGCAGCTTTTTTATTCGAGCGGGGGAAGACAATGAGCAGTTCTTC. Supplemented by reference TRBV5-6 and TRBJ2-1, the full variable domain reads DAGVTQSPTHLIKTRGQQVTLRCSPKSGHDTVSWYQQALGQGPQFIFQYYEEEERQRGNFPDRFSGHQFPNYSSELNVNALLLGDSALYLCASSFFIRAGEDNEQFFGPGTRLTVL.

This sequence joins TRBV7-3 and TRBJ2-3; D remains unclear. Trimming took 8 bases from V and 4 from J, leaving 10 bases between them. Germline V gene sequence: CDR1 SGHTA, CDR2 FQGTGA. The CDR3 runs to 12 residues. The CDR3 nucleotides read TGTGCCAGCGGTAGCAATCCAGATACGCAGTATTTT. It is translated as CASGSNPDTQYF.

The V and J genes are TRBV5-1 and TRBJ1-2, with D unresolved. This CDR3 region has 12 residues. V was cut by 0 bases and J by 6 bases, with 6 bases left in between. From germline, CDR1 is SGHRS and CDR2 YFSETQ. CDR3 in amino acids: CASSLVSDGYTF. The CDR3 DNA follows: TGCGCCAGCAGCTTGGTTTCGGATGGCTACACCTTC.

The rearrangement joins TRBV3-1 (or the pseudogene TRBV3-2) to TRBJ2-6; D is ambiguous. Germline CDR1 LGHDT, CDR2 YNNKEL (reference sequence). The CDR3 runs 16 residues. Between the trimmed V and J ends, which lost 1 base and 2 bases, there was a span of 9 bases. CDR3 bases: TGTGCCAGCAGCCAAGTGGCAACCGCTGGGGCCAACGTCCTGACTTTC. It yields the protein CASSQVATAGANVLTF.

The rearrangement links TRBV6-5 to TRBJ2-7, with a tentative D call TRBD2 (5 bases). Deletions cut 6 bases from V and 1 base from J, with 10 bases between. Germline V CDR1 and CDR2: MNHEY, SVGAGI. The CDR3 contains 13 residues. CDR3 sequence reads: CASRTPGSYEQYF. The CDR3 DNA reads as TGTGCCAGCAGGACCCCGGGGTCCTACGAGCAGTACTTC.

The chain joins TRBV4-3 to TRBJ1-1; 8 bases are a match to TRBD1. V was clipped by 0 bases and J by 1 base; unmatched bases: 4. The CDR3 has 16 residues. Germline V gives CDR1 LGHNA, CDR2 YSLEER. CDR3 amino acids: CASSQDGGTGNTEAFF. CDR3 DNA: TGCGCCAGCAGCCAAGATGGAGGGACAGGGAACACTGAAGCTTTCTTT.

CDR3 residues: CASSPRPDRDEQYF. CDR3 nucleotide sequence: TGTGCCAGCAGCCCTCGACCTGACAGGGACGAGCAGTACTTC. The rearrangement joins TRBV9 to TRBJ2-7; 7 bases fit TRBD1. The CDR3 loop spans 14 amino acids. Germline V gives CDR1 SGDLS, CDR2 YYNGEE. The V and J ends lost 4 bases and 5 bases, in that order; junction bases with no gene match: 9.

This chain links TRBV5-1 with TRBJ2-3; 7 bases match TRBD1. V lost 3 bases and J lost 11; bases outside the gene matches: 15. Looked up from germline, CDR1 is SGHRS and CDR2 is YFSETQ. The length of the CDR3 is 15 residues. CDR3 sequence reads: CASSSQVTGPIVQYF. The CDR3 DNA reads as TGCGCCAGCAGCTCCCAAGTGACAGGGCCAATCGTGCAGTATTTT.

This chain joins TRBV5-1 and TRBJ1-2, with TRBD1 identical over 10 bases. The J segment lost 3 bases and the V segment lost 0 bases, leaving 8 bases of the junction unmatched. There are 17 residues in the CDR3. The germline V gene has CDR1 SGHRS and CDR2 YFSETQ. CDR3 sequence: CASSLAGQGEADYGYTF. The CDR3 coding sequence is TGCGCCAGCAGCTTGGCCGGACAGGGGGAGGCTGACTATGGCTACACCTTC.